The clone carrying this TCR beta chain has a count of ten or more. The antigen is unknown. Documented time point: sample taken at primary tumor resection. This specimen belongs to a study of spatial heterogeneity in lung cancer. Overall study findings and caveats: Counts that tracked tumor mutation counts were those of expanded intratumoral alpha and beta TCRs.

TCRdb re-analysed the 5' RACE reads in MiXCR, keeping a single row per CDR3 protein. The table lists about 100,000 distinct CDR3 sequences, 3.5% to 5% of them singletons. This CDR3 comprises 15 residues. Between the trimmed V and J ends, which lost 2 bases and 0 bases, there was a span of 8 bases. Germline V CDR1 and CDR2: LGHDT, YNNKEL (reference sequence). This TCR was recovered from a male donor with early-stage non-small cell lung cancer. This chain uses TRBV3-1 with TRBJ1-5; D not certain. The material sequenced was lung tumor tissue, taken at surgery. CDR3 bases: TGTGCCAGCAGCCAAAAGTACAGTAGCAATCAGCCCCAGCATTTT. Translated, it gives CASSQKYSSNQPQHF.